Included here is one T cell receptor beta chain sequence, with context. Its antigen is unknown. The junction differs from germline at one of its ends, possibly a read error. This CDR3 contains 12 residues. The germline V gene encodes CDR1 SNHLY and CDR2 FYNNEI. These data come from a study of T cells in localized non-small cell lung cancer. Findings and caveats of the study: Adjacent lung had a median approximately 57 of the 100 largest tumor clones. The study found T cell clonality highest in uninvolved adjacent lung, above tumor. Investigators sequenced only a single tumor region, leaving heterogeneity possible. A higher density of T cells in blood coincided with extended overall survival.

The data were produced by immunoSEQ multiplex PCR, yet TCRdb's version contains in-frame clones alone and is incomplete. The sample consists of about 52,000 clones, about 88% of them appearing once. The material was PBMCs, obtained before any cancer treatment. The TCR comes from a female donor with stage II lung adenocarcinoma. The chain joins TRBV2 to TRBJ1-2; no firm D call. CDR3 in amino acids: CASSELGMAVSF. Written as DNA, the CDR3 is TGTGCCAGCAGTGAACTGGGTATGGCAGTATCCTTC.